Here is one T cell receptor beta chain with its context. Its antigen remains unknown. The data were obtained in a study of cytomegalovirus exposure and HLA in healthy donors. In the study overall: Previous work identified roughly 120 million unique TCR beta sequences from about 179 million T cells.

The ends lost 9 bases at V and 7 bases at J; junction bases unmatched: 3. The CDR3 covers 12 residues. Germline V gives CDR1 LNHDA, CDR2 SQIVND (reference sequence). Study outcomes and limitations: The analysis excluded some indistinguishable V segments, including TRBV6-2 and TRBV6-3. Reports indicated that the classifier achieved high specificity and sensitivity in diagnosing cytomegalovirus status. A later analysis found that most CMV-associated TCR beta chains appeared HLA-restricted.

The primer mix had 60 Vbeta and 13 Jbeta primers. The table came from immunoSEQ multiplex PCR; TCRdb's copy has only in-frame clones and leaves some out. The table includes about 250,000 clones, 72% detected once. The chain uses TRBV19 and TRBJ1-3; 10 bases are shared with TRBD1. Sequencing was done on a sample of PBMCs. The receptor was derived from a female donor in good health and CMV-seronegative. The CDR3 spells CASLGQGNTIYF. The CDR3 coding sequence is TGTGCCAGCCTGGGACAGGGGAACACCATATATTTT. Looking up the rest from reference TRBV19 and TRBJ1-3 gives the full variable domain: DGGITQSPKYLFRKEGQNVTLSCEQNLNHDAMYWYRQDPGQGLRLIYYSQIVNDFQKGDIAEGYSVSREKKESFPLTVTSAQKNPTAFYLCASLGQGNTIYFGEGSWLTVV.